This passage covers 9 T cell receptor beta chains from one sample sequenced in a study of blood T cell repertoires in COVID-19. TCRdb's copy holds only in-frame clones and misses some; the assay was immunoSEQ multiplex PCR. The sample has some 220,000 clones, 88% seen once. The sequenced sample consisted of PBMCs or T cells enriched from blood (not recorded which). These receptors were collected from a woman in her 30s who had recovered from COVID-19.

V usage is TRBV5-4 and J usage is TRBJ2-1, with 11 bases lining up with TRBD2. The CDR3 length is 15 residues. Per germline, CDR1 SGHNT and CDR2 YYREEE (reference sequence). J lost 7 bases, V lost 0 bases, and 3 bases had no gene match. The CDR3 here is CASSLAASGGNEQFF. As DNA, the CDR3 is TGTGCCAGCAGCTTGGCGGCTAGCGGGGGGAATGAGCAGTTCTTC.

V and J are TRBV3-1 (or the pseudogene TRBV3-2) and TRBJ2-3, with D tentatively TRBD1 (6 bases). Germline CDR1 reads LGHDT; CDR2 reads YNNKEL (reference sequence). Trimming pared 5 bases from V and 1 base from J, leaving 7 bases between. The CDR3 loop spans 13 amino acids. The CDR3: CASSKGGTDTQYF. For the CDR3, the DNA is TGTGCCAGCAGCAAGGGGGGCACAGATACGCAGTATTTT.

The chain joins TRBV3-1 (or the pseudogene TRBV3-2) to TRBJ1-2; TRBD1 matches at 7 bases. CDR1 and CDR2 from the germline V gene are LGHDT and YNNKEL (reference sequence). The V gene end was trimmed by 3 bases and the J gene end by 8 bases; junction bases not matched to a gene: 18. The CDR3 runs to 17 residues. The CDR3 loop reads CASSHLSLKGASGGYTF. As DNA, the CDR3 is TGTGCCAGCAGCCACCTCTCCCTTAAGGGGGCCTCGGGGGGCTACACCTTC.

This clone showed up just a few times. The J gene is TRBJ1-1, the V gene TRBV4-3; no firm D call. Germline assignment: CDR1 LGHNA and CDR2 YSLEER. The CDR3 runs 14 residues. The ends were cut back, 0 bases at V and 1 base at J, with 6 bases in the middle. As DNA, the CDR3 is TGCGCCAGCAGCCAAGATGGAGGGAACACTGAAGCTTTCTTT. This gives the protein CASSQDGGNTEAFF.

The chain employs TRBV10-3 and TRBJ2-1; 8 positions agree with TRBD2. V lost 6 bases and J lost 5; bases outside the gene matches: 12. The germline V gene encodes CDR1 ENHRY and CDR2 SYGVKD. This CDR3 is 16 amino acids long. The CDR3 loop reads CAISLRGAGENNEQFF. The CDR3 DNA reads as TGTGCCATCAGCTTAAGGGGAGCGGGGGAGAACAATGAGCAGTTCTTC.

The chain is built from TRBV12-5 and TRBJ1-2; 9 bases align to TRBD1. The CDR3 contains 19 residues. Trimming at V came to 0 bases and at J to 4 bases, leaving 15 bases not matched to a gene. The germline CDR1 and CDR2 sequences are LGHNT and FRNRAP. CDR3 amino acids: CASGLVLGTGQAGGYGYTF. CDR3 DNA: TGTGCTAGTGGTTTGGTATTGGGGACAGGGCAAGCCGGGGGCTATGGCTACACCTTC. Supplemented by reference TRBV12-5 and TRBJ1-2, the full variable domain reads DARVTQTPRHKVTEMGQEVTMRCQPILGHNTVFWYRQTMMQGLELLAYFRNRAPLDDSGMPKDRFSAEMPDATLATLKIQPSEPRDSAVYFCASGLVLGTGQAGGYGYTFGSGTRLTVV.

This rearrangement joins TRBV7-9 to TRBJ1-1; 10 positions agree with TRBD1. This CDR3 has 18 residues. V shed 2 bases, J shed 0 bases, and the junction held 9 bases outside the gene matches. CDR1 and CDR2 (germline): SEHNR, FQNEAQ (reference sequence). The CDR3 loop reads CASSLYGTGEDMNTEAFF. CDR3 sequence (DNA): TGTGCCAGCAGCTTATATGGGACAGGGGAGGACATGAACACTGAAGCTTTCTTT.

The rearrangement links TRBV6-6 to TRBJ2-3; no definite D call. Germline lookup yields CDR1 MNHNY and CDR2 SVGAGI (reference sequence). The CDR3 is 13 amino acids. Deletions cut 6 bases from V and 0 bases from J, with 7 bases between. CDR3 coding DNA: TGTGCCAGCAGCCTACAGAGCACAGATACGCAGTATTTT. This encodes CASSLQSTDTQYF.

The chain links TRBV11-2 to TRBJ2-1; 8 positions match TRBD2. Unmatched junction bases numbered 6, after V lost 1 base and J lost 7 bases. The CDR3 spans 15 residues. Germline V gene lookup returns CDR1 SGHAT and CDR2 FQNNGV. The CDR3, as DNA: TGTGCCAGCAGCTTAGCGGGGGGGGTTTTGAATGAGCAGTTCTTC. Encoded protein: CASSLAGGVLNEQFF.